This T cell receptor (beta chain) was captured in a study of response to subunit inactivated influenza vaccine. Overall study findings and caveats: T cells newly recruited by each seasonal influenza vaccination are few, the authors suggested.

The V gene lost 6 bases and the J gene lost 0 bases, with 6 bases spanning the gap. Per the germline V gene, CDR1 is ENHRY and CDR2 is SYGVKD. The CDR3 contains 13 residues. TCRdb reprocessed the RT-PCR reads via MiXCR and lists one record per CDR3 protein. Of some 850,000 distinct CDR3 sequences in the sample, about 18% are singletons; the top ten hold about a tenth. About this clonotype itself: Its specificity is unknown.

This clonotype was obtained from a man aged 50 to 59 who received an inactivated influenza vaccine. The source was PBMCs from blood, collected approximately 5 days after vaccination. The chain couples TRBV10-3 to TRBJ2-1; D ambiguous. The CDR3 DNA follows: TGTGCCATCAGCTTAAGCTCCTACAATGAGCAGTTCTTC. Its protein product is CAISLSSYNEQFF.